Listed below are T cell receptor beta chains from one sample, sequenced in a study of T cells in Graves' hyperthyroidism and ophthalmopathy. TCRdb independently ran MiXCR on the multiplex PCR reads; one entry per CDR3 protein. The sample consists of 600,000 or so distinct CDR3 sequences, under 60% of them appearing once. Input material: peripheral blood or thyroid tissue (not recorded which). The receptors originated from a woman younger than 30 with Graves' hyperthyroidism. Both conserved end residues are part of each CDR3. Fields, in order: J gene, V gene, D gene, clone size, CDR3 protein, CDR3 DNA. A D gene is named only where the DNA matches it firmly. Rows may omit the clone size; those that give it use once, few, many or a size class.

j_call: TRBJ2-5
v_call: TRBV9
d_call: NA
clone_size: NA
cdr3_aa: CASSEFGAWQGTQYF
cdr3_nt: TGTGCCAGCAGCGAGTTTGGGGCTTGGCAAGGGACCCAGTACTTC

j_call: TRBJ1-1
v_call: TRBV10-3
d_call: NA
clone_size: NA
cdr3_aa: CAISALERDTEAFF
cdr3_nt: TGTGCCATCAGTGCGTTAGAGAGGGACACTGAAGCTTTCTTT

j_call: TRBJ1-4
v_call: TRBV11-2
d_call: NA
clone_size: few
cdr3_aa: CASRLVGGRGKLFF
cdr3_nt: TGTGCCAGCAGACTAGTCGGGGGCCGGGGAAAACTGTTTTTT

j_call: TRBJ2-7
v_call: TRBV7-9
d_call: NA
clone_size: many
cdr3_aa: CASSLWAYEQYF
cdr3_nt: TGTGCCAGCAGCTTATGGGCTTACGAGCAGTACTTC

j_call: TRBJ1-2
v_call: TRBV29-1
d_call: NA
clone_size: NA
cdr3_aa: CSVEAQGAYGYTF
cdr3_nt: TGCAGCGTTGAGGCGCAGGGAGCCTATGGCTACACCTTC

j_call: TRBJ1-2
v_call: TRBV29-1
d_call: NA
clone_size: NA
cdr3_aa: CSPVRGAYGYTF
cdr3_nt: TGCAGCCCGGTTAGAGGAGCCTATGGCTACACCTTC

j_call: TRBJ2-6
v_call: TRBV6-6
d_call: NA
clone_size: NA
cdr3_aa: CASSLSPGANVLTF
cdr3_nt: TGTGCCAGCAGCCTCTCCCCCGGGGCCAACGTCCTGACTTTC

j_call: TRBJ2-7
v_call: TRBV9
d_call: NA
clone_size: NA
cdr3_aa: CASSATGAEQYF
cdr3_nt: TGTGCCAGCAGCGCCACCGGGGCTGAGCAGTACTTC

j_call: TRBJ2-7
v_call: TRBV10-3
d_call: TRBD1
clone_size: NA
cdr3_aa: CAIRGQGTGEQYF
cdr3_nt: TGTGCCATCAGAGGACAGGGGACCGGGGAGCAGTACTTC

j_call: TRBJ1-5
v_call: TRBV24-1
d_call: TRBD1
clone_size: NA
cdr3_aa: CATSDPATGEVQPQHF
cdr3_nt: TGTGCCACCAGTGACCCAGCGACAGGGGAGGTTCAGCCCCAGCATTTT

j_call: TRBJ1-1
v_call: TRBV20-1
d_call: NA
clone_size: NA
cdr3_aa: CSANLDPREAFF
cdr3_nt: TGCAGTGCTAACCTCGACCCCCGTGAAGCTTTCTTT